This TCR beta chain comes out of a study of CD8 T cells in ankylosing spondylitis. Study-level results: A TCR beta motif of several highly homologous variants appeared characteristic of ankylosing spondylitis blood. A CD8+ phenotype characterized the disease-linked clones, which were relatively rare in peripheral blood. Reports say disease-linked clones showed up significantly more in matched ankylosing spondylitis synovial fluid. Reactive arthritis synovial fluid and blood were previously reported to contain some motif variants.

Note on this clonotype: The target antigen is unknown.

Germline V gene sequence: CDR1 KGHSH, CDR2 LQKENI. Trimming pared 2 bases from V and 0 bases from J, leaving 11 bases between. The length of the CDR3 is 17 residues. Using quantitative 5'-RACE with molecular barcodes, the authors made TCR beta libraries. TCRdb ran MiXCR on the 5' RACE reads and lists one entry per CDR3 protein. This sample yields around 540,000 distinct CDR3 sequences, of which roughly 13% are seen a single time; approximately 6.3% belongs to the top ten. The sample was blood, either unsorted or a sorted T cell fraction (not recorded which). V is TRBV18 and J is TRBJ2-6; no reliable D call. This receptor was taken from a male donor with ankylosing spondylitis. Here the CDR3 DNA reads TGTGCCAGCTCACCAAATGCTGCTTCCTCTGGGGCCAACGTCCTGACTTTC. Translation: CASSPNAASSGANVLTF.